Following are 16 T cell receptor beta chains from one sample sequenced in a study of Graves' ophthalmopathy and Graves' hyperthyroidism. Amplification of TCR beta CDR3 regions used RNA transcripts. The library came from an HTBI-primed first-round RT-PCR and a second-round multiplex PCR. Via MiXCR, TCRdb re-called the multiplex PCR reads, giving one row per CDR3 protein. Among 350,000 or so distinct CDR3 sequences listed, roughly a sixth were seen once. The source material was peripheral blood. The receptor source for this set is an adult man with Graves' ophthalmopathy.

This clonotype was observed at least ten times. The chain uses TRBV29-1 and TRBJ1-1, with 7 bases fitting TRBD1. With 5 bases clipped from V and 0 bases from J, the junction kept 3 bases outside the gene matches. Per the germline V gene, CDR1 is SQVTM and CDR2 is ANQGSEA. This CDR3 is built from 13 residues. CDR3 coding DNA: TGCAGCGTTAAGGGACAGCTGAACACTGAAGCTTTCTTT. This translates into CSVKGQLNTEAFF. The full variable domain, its missing parts supplied by reference TRBV29-1 and TRBJ1-1, is SAVISQKPSRDICQRGTSLTIQCQVDSQVTMMFWYRQQPGQSLTLIATANQGSEATYESGFVIDKFPISRPNLTFSTLTVSNMSPEDSSIYLCSVKGQLNTEAFFGQGTRLTVV.

The chain links TRBV7-9 to TRBJ2-1; the match to TRBD1 covers 9 bases. Germline CDR1 and CDR2: SEHNR and FQNEAQ (reference sequence). Trimming at V came to 7 bases and at J to 1 base, leaving 8 bases not matched to a gene. CDR3 length: 16 residues. The CDR3 coding sequence is TGTGCCAGCACCCCGGCAGGGACAGGGTCCTACAATGAGCAGTTCTTC. This encodes CASTPAGTGSYNEQFF.

This clonotype was counted at least ten times. This chain links TRBV27 with TRBJ2-7; tentative D call: TRBD2 (5 bases). There are 15 residues in the CDR3. Germline V gene lookup returns CDR1 MNHEY and CDR2 SMNVEV (reference sequence). Trimming stripped 8 bases from V and 3 bases from J, with 20 bases between. This CDR3 reads CASGDGVGGLYEQYF. The CDR3 DNA follows: TGTGCCAGCGGCGACGGAGTTGGCGGACTCTACGAGCAGTACTTC.

V gene TRBV12-3 or TRBV12-4 combines with J gene TRBJ2-6, with D possibly being TRBD1 or TRBD2 (6 bases each). The germline V and J ends were trimmed by 3 bases and 0 bases, with 12 bases remaining between them. The length of the CDR3 is 17 residues. The CDR3 loop reads CASSFAGQLSGANVLTF. In DNA, the CDR3 is TGTGCCAGCAGTTTCGCGGGACAACTCTCTGGGGCCAACGTCCTGACTTTC.

This clonotype was counted at least ten times. The chain combines TRBV6-2 or TRBV6-3 with TRBJ1-1; weak D call: TRBD1 (6 bases). The CDR3 extends over 15 amino acids. In germline, CDR1 is MNHEY, CDR2 SVGEGT. The germline V and J ends were trimmed by 6 bases and 1 base, with 15 bases remaining between them. The CDR3 protein is CASRTTGIGNTEAFF. The DNA of the CDR3 is TGTGCCAGCAGAACCACAGGGATAGGGAACACTGAAGCTTTCTTT.

This rearrangement joins TRBV6-2 or TRBV6-3 to TRBJ2-2; D unresolved. V was shortened by 2 bases and J by 5 bases, with 12 bases between the two germline ends. CDR3 length: 15 residues. CDR1 is MNHEY, CDR2 SVGEGT, per germline. CDR3: CASSYVPDSTGELFF. The DNA of the CDR3 is TGTGCCAGCAGTTACGTTCCTGACTCGACCGGGGAGCTGTTTTTT.

This clonotype was seen ten or more times. This sequence joins TRBV27 and TRBJ1-3; D is uncertain. Deletions cut 5 bases from V and 5 bases from J, with 10 bases between. CDR3 size: 13 residues. The germline V gene has CDR1 MNHEY and CDR2 SMNVEV (reference sequence). The CDR3 DNA is TGTGCCAGCAGTCCCCCGAGTAGAAACACCATATATTTT. It specifies CASSPPSRNTIYF.

There are many counts of this clonotype. The chain combines TRBV6-2 or TRBV6-3 with TRBJ2-5, with 7 bases aligning to TRBD2. With V trimmed by 4 bases and J by 4 bases, 6 bases remained unmatched. Germline CDR1 and CDR2: MNHEY and SVGEGT. The CDR3 length is 14 residues. This CDR3 reads CASSSQRGRETQYF. CDR3 bases: TGTGCCAGCAGTTCCCAGCGGGGCCGAGAGACCCAGTACTTC.

This clonotype was picked up many times. At one end, the junction sequence differs from germline, possibly due to a read error. The chain recombines TRBV2 with TRBJ2-5; the D is unclear. CDR3 length equals 13 residues. Germline V gives CDR1 SNHLY, CDR2 FYNNEI. The CDR3 DNA reads TGTGCCAGCAGTGACGAGCAGCAAGGGACCCAGTACTTC. This translates into CASSDEQQGTQYF.

This clonotype was detected ten times or more. This chain connects TRBV5-1 to TRBJ2-5; D is unclear. The ends were cut back, 4 bases at V and 5 bases at J, with 15 bases in the middle. This CDR3 region has 14 residues. Germline CDR1 SGHRS, CDR2 YFSETQ. The DNA for the CDR3 is TGCGCCAGCAGCATAGGACCCTCCCGGGAGACCCAGTACTTC. Amino acid sequence: CASSIGPSRETQYF. The variable domain in full, completed from reference TRBV5-1 and TRBJ2-5, reads KAGVTQTPRYLIKTRGQQVTLSCSPISGHRSVSWYQQTPGQGLQFLFEYFSETQRNKGNFPGRFSGRQFSNSRSEMNVSTLELGDSALYLCASSIGPSRETQYFGPGTRLLVL.

The chain combines TRBV12-3 or TRBV12-4 with TRBJ2-5; 10 nucleotides match TRBD2. The junction had 2 bases not matched to a gene; V was cut back by 5 bases and J by 2 bases. The CDR3 spans 14 residues. The CDR3 sequence: CASSKAGGQETQYF. The DNA of the CDR3 is TGTGCCAGCAGTAAAGCGGGAGGGCAAGAGACCCAGTACTTC.

Many counts were recorded for this clonotype. The chain has TRBV6-1 and TRBJ2-5; a possible D gene is TRBD1 (6 bases). Per germline, CDR1 MNHNS and CDR2 SASEGT. The CDR3 contains 14 residues. V gave up 6 bases and J gave up 1 base, with 12 bases separating them. CDR3 residues: CASRDTGSQETQYF. In DNA, the CDR3 is TGTGCCAGCAGAGATACAGGGAGCCAAGAGACCCAGTACTTC.

Only a few counts were recorded for this clonotype. This chain connects TRBV12-5 to TRBJ2-7, with D tentatively TRBD2 (6 bases). The V end lost 5 bases, the J end lost 0 bases, and 11 bases lay between the germline ends. The CDR3 is 14 residues long. Germline V gives CDR1 LGHNT, CDR2 FRNRAP. CDR3 DNA sequence: TGTGCTAGTGGTCCGGACGGGAGCTCCTACGAGCAGTACTTC. It encodes CASGPDGSSYEQYF.

V gene TRBV6-1 combines with J gene TRBJ1-1; D remains ambiguous. Germline loops: CDR1 MNHNS, CDR2 SASEGT. This CDR3 is 14 amino acids long. V gave up 1 base and J gave up 5 bases, with 11 bases separating them. CDR3 sequence (DNA): TGTGCCAGCAGTGAAGGACCGATACGGACTGAAGCTTTCTTT. Its protein is CASSEGPIRTEAFF.

This clonotype was counted many times. This chain links TRBV2 with TRBJ2-7; 8 bases match TRBD2. The CDR3 contains 16 residues. Germline-derived CDR1 and CDR2 are SNHLY and FYNNEI. The trim removed 7 bases at V and 0 bases at J, leaving 11 bases unmatched. The CDR3 DNA sequence: TGTGCCAGCATCCCGAGACTAGCGACCGTCTCCTACGAGCAGTACTTC. It encodes CASIPRLATVSYEQYF.

This clonotype turned up a few times. The chain couples TRBV12-3 or TRBV12-4 to TRBJ1-2, with D maybe TRBD1 (6 bases). V shed 7 bases and J shed 7 bases, with 22 bases lying between them. The CDR3 length is 15 residues. CDR3 sequence: CASTLGGGKGSGYTF. DNA of the CDR3: TGTGCCAGCACCTTAGGGGGAGGGAAGGGATCTGGCTACACCTTC.